Listed here is a single TCR beta chain. The sample belongs to a study of blood T cell repertoires in COVID-19. Sequenced by immunoSEQ multiplex PCR; TCRdb stores in-frame clones only, minus some. The sample carries approximately 270,000 clones, 91% recorded once. Trimming cost V 4 bases and J 5 bases, with 11 bases left between them. The CDR3 length is 13 residues. Germline assignment: CDR1 SEHNR and CDR2 FQNEAQ (reference sequence). The chain employs TRBV7-9 and TRBJ2-5, with D possibly being TRBD2 (5 bases). The source of this sequence is a man in his forties or fifties who had been exposed to COVID-19. The sequenced sample consisted of PBMCs or T cells enriched from blood (not recorded which). The CDR3 loop reads CASSSPTGETQYF. The CDR3 DNA follows: TGTGCCAGCAGCTCTCCCACGGGGGAGACCCAGTACTTC.